These 24 T cell receptor beta chains came from one sample sequenced in a study of cytomegalovirus exposure and HLA in healthy donors. PCR employed 60 Vbeta and 13 Jbeta primers. Assay used: immunoSEQ multiplex PCR; TCRdb lists only in-frame clones, some missing. Of over 150,000 clones in the sample, roughly 83% were seen once. Sequencing used PBMCs. These TCRs come from a man aged 25-45 years in good health and CMV-seropositive.

This clone occurred once. The chain recombines TRBV30 with TRBJ1-2; 9 bases are shared with TRBD1. V was clipped by 3 bases and J by 4 bases; unmatched bases: 9. The CDR3 loop spans 15 amino acids. Germline V CDR1 and CDR2: GTSNPN, SVGIG (reference sequence). The CDR3 region has the DNA TGTGCCTGGAGCGCTACAGGGGGCGTCTTCTATGGCTACACCTTC. It encodes CAWSATGGVFYGYTF.

The J gene is TRBJ2-1, the V gene TRBV19; 9 positions match TRBD2. This CDR3 comprises 13 residues. CDR1 and CDR2 (germline): LNHDA, SQIVND (reference sequence). V shed 4 bases and J 10 bases; nucleotides not matched to a gene: 5. The CDR3 DNA follows: TGTGCCAGTAGTACGACGGCGGGAGGGGAGCAGTTCTTC. This sequence encodes CASSTTAGGEQFF.

In its sample, this clone was seen a few times. The V gene is TRBV10-3, the J gene TRBJ2-7; 7 positions agree with TRBD2. Germline assignment: CDR1 ENHRY and CDR2 SYGVKD. The CDR3 spans 14 residues. The ends lost 4 bases at V and 3 bases at J; junction bases unmatched: 6. The CDR3 is CAISVSSGNYEQYF. The CDR3 DNA reads TGTGCCATCAGTGTATCTAGCGGCAACTACGAGCAGTACTTC.

This clone has more than one count but fewer than ten. This chain connects TRBV6-1 to TRBJ1-3; the match to TRBD1 covers 8 bases. Germline V CDR1 and CDR2: MNHNS, SASEGT. The CDR3 totals 13 residues. V shed 10 bases and J 4 bases; nucleotides not matched to a gene: 6. The CDR3 nucleotides read TGTGCCACCCGGACAGGGAGCGGAAACACCATATATTTT. It yields the protein CATRTGSGNTIYF.

A few counts support this clone. The chain is built from TRBV6-4 and TRBJ2-6; TRBD1 aligns across 9 bases. J lost 0 bases, V lost 0 bases, and 0 bases had no gene match. The CDR3 has 17 residues. The V gene's germline CDR1 is MRHNA and CDR2 SNTAGT. The CDR3 DNA sequence: TGTGCCAGCAGTGACTCGACAGGGGGCTCTGGGGCCAACGTCCTGACTTTC. Amino acid sequence: CASSDSTGGSGANVLTF.

This clone was observed a handful of times. This sequence joins TRBV4-1 and TRBJ1-1, with TRBD1 as a possible D gene (6 bases). This CDR3 is 16 amino acids long. Germline V gene lookup returns CDR1 MGHRA and CDR2 YSYEKL. With 0 bases removed from V and 0 bases from J, the gap between germline ends came to 11 bases. Written as DNA, the CDR3 is TGCGCCAGCAGCCAAGATAACAGGGCCGTGAACACTGAAGCTTTCTTT. It codes for CASSQDNRAVNTEAFF.

CDR3 region: CASSLVERELLGGNEQFF. The CDR3 DNA reads TGTGCCAGCAGCTTGGTGGAGCGGGAGCTCCTCGGGGGCAATGAGCAGTTCTTC. The V call is TRBV5-8, the J call TRBJ2-1, with TRBD2 matching 8 bases. V lost 0 bases to trimming and J lost 6 bases; unmatched junction nucleotides: 14. This CDR3 is built from 18 residues. In germline, CDR1 is SGHTS, CDR2 YDEGEE.

J is TRBJ2-3 and V is TRBV13, with 11 bases matching TRBD2. Germline-derived CDR1 and CDR2 are PRHDT and FYEKMQ (reference sequence). The J segment lost 4 bases and the V segment lost 6 bases, leaving 18 bases of the junction unmatched. CDR3 length equals 19 residues. CDR3 in DNA: TGTGCCAGCAGGGGGGAGGGACTAGCGGTGAAATACAACCCAGATACGCAGTATTTT. Its translation is CASRGEGLAVKYNPDTQYF.

This clone appeared a few times. This chain uses TRBV9 with TRBJ2-7, with 9 nucleotides matching TRBD1. V was pared by 7 bases and J by 5 bases, with 10 bases of the junction left unmatched. CDR3 size: 14 residues. Germline-derived CDR1 and CDR2 are SGDLS and YYNGEE. Here the CDR3 reads CASGGQGPYDEQYF. The CDR3 coding sequence is TGTGCCAGCGGGGGACAGGGACCCTACGACGAGCAGTACTTC.

The chain recombines TRBV2 with TRBJ1-5; D gene uncertain. V lost 3 bases to trimming and J lost 6 bases, with 9 bases between them. The CDR3 sequence is 13 residues long. Per germline, CDR1 SNHLY and CDR2 FYNNEI. The DNA for the CDR3 is TGTGCCAGCAGTGATGTTGGGAGTCAGCCCCAGCATTTT. It specifies CASSDVGSQPQHF.

The V gene is TRBV19, the J gene TRBJ2-2; D is unclear. Trimming cost V 7 bases and J 3 bases, with 18 bases left between them. The germline gives CDR1 LNHDA, CDR2 SQIVND (reference sequence). The CDR3 is 16 amino acids. The chain's CDR3 is CASTPDFRSHTGELFF. CDR3 sequence (DNA): TGTGCCAGTACCCCCGATTTCAGGTCACACACCGGGGAGCTGTTTTTT.

Relative to its sample, this clone is medium-sized (0.01 to 0.1%). This chain links TRBV29-1 with TRBJ2-7, with a tentative D call TRBD1 (6 bases). Trimming removed 2 bases from V and 4 bases from J, with 15 bases in between. This CDR3 contains 14 residues. Germline CDR1 and CDR2: SQVTM and ANQGSEA. The CDR3 spells CSVELGGSLYEQYF. DNA of the CDR3: TGCAGCGTTGAACTAGGGGGATCATTATACGAGCAGTACTTC.

This chain links TRBV4-2 with TRBJ2-3; TRBD2 matches at 8 bases. The CDR3 spans 16 residues. J gave up 1 base and V 2 bases, and 5 bases lay outside the gene matches. CDR1 LGHNA and CDR2 YNFKEQ come from the germline V gene. CDR3 sequence (DNA): TGTGCCAGCAGCCAACCGGAAGCGGGAGGCACAGATACGCAGTATTTT. Encoded protein: CASSQPEAGGTDTQYF.

The chain has TRBV7-8 and TRBJ1-1; possible D gene TRBD1, 6 bases. CDR3 size: 16 residues. Trimming pared 6 bases from V and 2 bases from J, leaving 19 bases between. Germline loops: CDR1 SGHVS, CDR2 FQNEAQ. In nucleotides, the CDR3 is TGTGCCAGCAGAAGGCAGGGGACCCGAACCAACACTGAAGCTTTCTTT. It yields the protein CASRRQGTRTNTEAFF.

This chain links TRBV18 with TRBJ1-4; 8 bases line up with TRBD1. CDR1 and CDR2 from the germline V gene are KGHSH and LQKENI. Unmatched junction bases numbered 9, after V lost 3 bases and J lost 6 bases. The CDR3 extends over 16 amino acids. The CDR3 coding sequence is TGTGCCAGCTCACCTAATCTCCACAGGGGGGATGAAAAACTGTTTTTT. It encodes CASSPNLHRGDEKLFF.

The rearrangement joins TRBV30 to TRBJ2-5; 7 bases align to TRBD1. With V trimmed by 0 bases and J by 11 bases, 3 bases remained unmatched. Germline CDR1 reads GTSNPN; CDR2 reads SVGIG (reference sequence). This CDR3 is 11 amino acids long. CDR3 nucleotides: TGTGCCTGGAGTGTCCAGGGGGAGCAGTACTTC. This sequence encodes CAWSVQGEQYF.

V usage is TRBV5-1 and J usage is TRBJ1-1; the match to TRBD1 covers 8 bases. With V trimmed by 3 bases and J by 3 bases, 10 bases remained unmatched. The CDR3 length is 16 residues. Germline V gene data show CDR1 as SGHRS and CDR2 as YFSETQ. CDR3 sequence: CASSSLDRGPDTEAFF. The CDR3 DNA reads as TGCGCCAGCAGCTCACTAGACAGGGGACCGGACACTGAAGCTTTCTTT.

About this clone itself: Germline and junction disagree at one end, which may indicate a read error. The chain employs TRBV29-1 and TRBJ2-7, with no clear D. The CDR3 covers 14 residues. Germline assignment: CDR1 SQVTM and CDR2 ANQGSEA. CDR3 nucleotides: TGCAACGTTGAAGTGGAGAACGGTCGCTACGAGCAGTACTTC. Protein sequence: CNVEVENGRYEQYF.

V is TRBV4-3 and J is TRBJ2-5; maybe TRBD2 (6 bases). With 1 base removed from V and 7 bases from J, the gap between germline ends came to 10 bases. The CDR3 spans 13 residues. CDR1 and CDR2 from the germline V gene are LGHNA and YSLEER. The CDR3 reads CASSQGQGGTQYF. The CDR3 nucleotides are TGCGCCAGCAGCCAAGGCCAGGGAGGGACCCAGTACTTC.

The J gene is TRBJ2-7, the V gene TRBV27; 15 positions match TRBD2. The trim removed 5 bases at V and 6 bases at J, leaving 11 bases unmatched. CDR3 length equals 17 residues. Looked up from germline, CDR1 is MNHEY and CDR2 is SMNVEV (reference sequence). This CDR3 reads CASSNRSPGLAGGEQYF. The CDR3 nucleotides are TGTGCCAGCAGTAACCGGAGTCCGGGACTAGCGGGAGGCGAGCAGTACTTC.

The chain has TRBV19 and TRBJ1-3; perhaps TRBD1 as D (5 bases). Between the trimmed V and J ends, which lost 6 bases and 1 base, there was a span of 10 bases. Germline-derived CDR1 and CDR2 are LNHDA and SQIVND (reference sequence). The CDR3 is made up of 14 amino acids. The CDR3 DNA reads TGTGCCAGTAGGGGGGGAATTTCTGGAAACACCATATATTTT. Protein: CASRGGISGNTIYF.

The chain has TRBV7-9 and TRBJ2-7; a weak D match, TRBD2 (5 bases). The CDR3 runs 16 residues. Trimming left V 1 base short and J 1 base short, with 14 bases between. Germline V gene data show CDR1 as SEHNR and CDR2 as FQNEAQ (reference sequence). CDR3 nucleotide sequence: TGTGCCAGCAGCTTAGGTCGAGGGATGAGGTCCTACGAGCAGTACTTC. Translated: CASSLGRGMRSYEQYF.

V usage is TRBV20-1 and J usage is TRBJ2-2; D perhaps matches TRBD1 (7 bases). This CDR3 has 11 amino acids. The germline CDR1 and CDR2 sequences are DFQATT and SNEGSKA (reference sequence). This chain's CDR3 is CFRGVHGELFF. DNA of the CDR3: TGCTTCAGGGGGGTCCACGGGGAGCTGTTTTTT.

The chain has TRBV18 and TRBJ1-1; perhaps TRBD1 as D (5 bases). The CDR3 is made up of 17 amino acids. Germline V gene lookup returns CDR1 KGHSH and CDR2 LQKENI. Trimming took 2 bases from V and 0 from J, leaving 16 bases between them. This CDR3 is CASSPVRSRGLNTEAFF. The CDR3, as DNA: TGTGCCAGCTCACCAGTCAGGTCCCGGGGGTTGAACACTGAAGCTTTCTTT.